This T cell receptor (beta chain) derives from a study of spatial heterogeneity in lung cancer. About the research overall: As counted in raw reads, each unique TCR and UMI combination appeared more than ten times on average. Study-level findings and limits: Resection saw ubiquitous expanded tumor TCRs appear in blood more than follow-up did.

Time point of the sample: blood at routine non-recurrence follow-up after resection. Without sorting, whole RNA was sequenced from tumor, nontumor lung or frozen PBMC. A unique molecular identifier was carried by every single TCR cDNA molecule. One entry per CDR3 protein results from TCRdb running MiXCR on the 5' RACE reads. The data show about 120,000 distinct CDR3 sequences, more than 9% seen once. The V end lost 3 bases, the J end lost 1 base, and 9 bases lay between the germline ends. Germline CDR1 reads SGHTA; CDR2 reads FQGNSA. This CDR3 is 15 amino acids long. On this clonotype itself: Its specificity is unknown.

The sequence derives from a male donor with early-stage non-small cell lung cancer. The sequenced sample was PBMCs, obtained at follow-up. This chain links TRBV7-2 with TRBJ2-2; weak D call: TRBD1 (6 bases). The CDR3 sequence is CASSLTGQNTGELFF. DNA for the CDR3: TGTGCCAGCAGCTTGACGGGACAGAACACCGGGGAGCTGTTTTTT.